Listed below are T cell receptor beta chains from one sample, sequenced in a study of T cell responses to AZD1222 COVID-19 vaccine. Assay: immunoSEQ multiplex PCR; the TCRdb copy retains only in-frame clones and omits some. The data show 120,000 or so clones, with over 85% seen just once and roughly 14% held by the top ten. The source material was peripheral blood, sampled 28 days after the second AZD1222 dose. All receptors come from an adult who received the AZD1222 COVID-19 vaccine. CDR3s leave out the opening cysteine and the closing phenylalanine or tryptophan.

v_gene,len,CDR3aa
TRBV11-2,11,ASSPRPAGELF
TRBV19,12,ASSIPGVTYEQY
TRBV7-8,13,ASSLTGGAPYEQY
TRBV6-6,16,ASSRRIPGPMFNQPQH
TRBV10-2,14,ASTDRTGSFRNIQY
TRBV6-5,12,ATGWRGGTDTQY
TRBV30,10,AWGGQGTEAF
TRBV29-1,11,SVDGGRGTEAF
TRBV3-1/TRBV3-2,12,ASSPWGGPAEQF
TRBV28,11,ASSSWVTDTQY
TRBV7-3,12,ASSLRPSGGTQF